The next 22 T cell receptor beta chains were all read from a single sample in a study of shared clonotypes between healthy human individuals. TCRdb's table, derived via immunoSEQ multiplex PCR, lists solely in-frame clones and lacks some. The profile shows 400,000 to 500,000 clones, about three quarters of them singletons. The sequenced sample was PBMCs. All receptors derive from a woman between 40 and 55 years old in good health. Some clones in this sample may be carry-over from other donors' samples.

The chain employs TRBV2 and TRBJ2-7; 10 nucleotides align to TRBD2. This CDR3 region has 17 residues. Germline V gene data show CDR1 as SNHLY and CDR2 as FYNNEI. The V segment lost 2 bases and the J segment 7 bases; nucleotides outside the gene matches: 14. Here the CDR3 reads CASSERVWLAGVEEQYF. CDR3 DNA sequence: TGTGCCAGCAGTGAAAGGGTCTGGCTAGCGGGAGTTGAGGAGCAGTACTTC.

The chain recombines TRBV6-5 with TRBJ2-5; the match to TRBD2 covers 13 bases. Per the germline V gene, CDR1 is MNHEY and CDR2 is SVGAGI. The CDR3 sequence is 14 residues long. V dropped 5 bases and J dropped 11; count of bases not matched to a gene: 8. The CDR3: CASSDGLAGEIQYF. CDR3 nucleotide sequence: TGTGCCAGCAGTGACGGACTAGCGGGAGAGATTCAGTACTTC.

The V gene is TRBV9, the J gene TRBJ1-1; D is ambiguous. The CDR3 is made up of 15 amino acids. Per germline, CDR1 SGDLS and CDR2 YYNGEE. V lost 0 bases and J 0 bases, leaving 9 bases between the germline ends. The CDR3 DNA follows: TGTGCCAGCAGCGTAGGAGTTAGGATGAACACTGAAGCTTTCTTT. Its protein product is CASSVGVRMNTEAFF.

The CDR3 DNA follows: TGCGCCAGCAGCTATTTGTCGGACAGGGTGGGCGATGGCTACACCTTC. Translation gives CASSYLSDRVGDGYTF. This chain links TRBV5-1 with TRBJ1-2; 8 bases are a match to TRBD1. The ends lost 3 bases at V and 6 bases at J; junction bases unmatched: 13. This CDR3 has 16 residues. Germline lookup yields CDR1 SGHRS and CDR2 YFSETQ.

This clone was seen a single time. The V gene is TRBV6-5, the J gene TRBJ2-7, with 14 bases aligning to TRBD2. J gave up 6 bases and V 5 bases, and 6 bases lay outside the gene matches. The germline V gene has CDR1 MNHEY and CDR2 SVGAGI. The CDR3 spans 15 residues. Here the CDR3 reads CASSAQGLAGVEQYF. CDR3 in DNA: TGTGCCAGCAGTGCCCAGGGACTAGCGGGAGTCGAGCAGTACTTC.

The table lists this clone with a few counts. CDR3 loop: CASSLTLGEGSYEQYF. Here the CDR3 DNA reads TGTGCCAGCAGTTTGACGCTTGGGGAGGGCTCCTACGAGCAGTACTTC. The chain carries TRBV28 and TRBJ2-7; 7 bases line up with TRBD2. With V trimmed by 3 bases and J by 0 bases, 8 bases remained unmatched. Germline V gives CDR1 MDHEN, CDR2 SYDVKM. This CDR3 spans 16 amino acids. Drawing the rest from reference TRBV28 and TRBJ2-7, the complete variable domain is DVKVTQSSRYLVKRTGEKVFLECVQDMDHENMFWYRQDPGLGLRLIYFSYDVKMKEKGDIPEGYSVSREKKERFSLILESASTNQTSMYLCASSLTLGEGSYEQYFGPGTRLTVT.

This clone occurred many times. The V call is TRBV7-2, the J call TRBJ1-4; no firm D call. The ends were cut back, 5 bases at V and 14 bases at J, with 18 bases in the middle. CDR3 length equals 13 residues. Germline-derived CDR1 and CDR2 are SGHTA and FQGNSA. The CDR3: CASSGTSAAVLFF. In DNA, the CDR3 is TGTGCCAGCAGCGGAACGTCTGCGGCAGTGCTGTTTTTT.

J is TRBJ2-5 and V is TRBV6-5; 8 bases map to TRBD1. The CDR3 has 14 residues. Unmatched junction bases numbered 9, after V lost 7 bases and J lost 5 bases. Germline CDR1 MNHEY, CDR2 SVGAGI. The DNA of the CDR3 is TGTGCCAGCACCGACAGGGGTAGTAGGGAGACCCAGTACTTC. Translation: CASTDRGSRETQYF.

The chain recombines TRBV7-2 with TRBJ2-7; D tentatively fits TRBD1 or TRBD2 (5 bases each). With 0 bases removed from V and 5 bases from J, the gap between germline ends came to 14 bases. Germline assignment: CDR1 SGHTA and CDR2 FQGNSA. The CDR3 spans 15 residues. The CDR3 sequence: CASSLAHGKGNEQYF. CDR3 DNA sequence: TGTGCCAGCAGCTTAGCGCACGGGAAGGGGAACGAGCAGTACTTC.

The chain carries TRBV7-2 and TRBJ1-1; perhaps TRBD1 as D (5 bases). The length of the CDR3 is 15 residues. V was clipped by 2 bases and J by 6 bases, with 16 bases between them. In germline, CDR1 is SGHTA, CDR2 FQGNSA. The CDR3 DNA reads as TGTGCCAGCAGCTTAATAAGGGGCACAACTTCTGAAGCTTTCTTT. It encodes CASSLIRGTTSEAFF.

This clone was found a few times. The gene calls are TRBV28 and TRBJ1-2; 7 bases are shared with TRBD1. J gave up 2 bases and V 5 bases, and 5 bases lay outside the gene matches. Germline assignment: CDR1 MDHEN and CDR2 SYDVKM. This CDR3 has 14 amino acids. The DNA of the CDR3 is TGTGCCAGCAGTCCACCGGGACAGAACTATGGCTACACCTTC. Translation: CASSPPGQNYGYTF.

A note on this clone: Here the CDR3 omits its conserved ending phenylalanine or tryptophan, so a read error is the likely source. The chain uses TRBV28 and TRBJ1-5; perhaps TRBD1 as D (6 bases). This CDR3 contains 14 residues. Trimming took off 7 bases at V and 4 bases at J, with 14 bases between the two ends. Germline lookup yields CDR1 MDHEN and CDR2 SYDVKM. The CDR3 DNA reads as TGTGCCAGCAACCCCCAGGGGCTTAATCAGCCCCAGCATTCT. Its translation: CASNPQGLNQPQHS.

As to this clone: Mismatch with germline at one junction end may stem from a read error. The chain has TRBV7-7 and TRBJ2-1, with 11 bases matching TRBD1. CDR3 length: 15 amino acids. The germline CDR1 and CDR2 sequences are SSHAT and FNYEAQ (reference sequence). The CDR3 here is CASSPGQGASNEQFF. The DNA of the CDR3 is TGTGCTAGCAGCCCTGGACAGGGGGCGAGTAATGAGCAGTTCTTC.

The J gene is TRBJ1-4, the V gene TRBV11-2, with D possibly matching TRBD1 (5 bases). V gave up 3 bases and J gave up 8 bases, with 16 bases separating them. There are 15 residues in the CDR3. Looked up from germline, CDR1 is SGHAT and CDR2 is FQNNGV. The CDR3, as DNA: TGTGCCAGCAGCTTCGTGGGCAGGGCGGCGGAAAAACTGTTTTTT. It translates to CASSFVGRAAEKLFF.

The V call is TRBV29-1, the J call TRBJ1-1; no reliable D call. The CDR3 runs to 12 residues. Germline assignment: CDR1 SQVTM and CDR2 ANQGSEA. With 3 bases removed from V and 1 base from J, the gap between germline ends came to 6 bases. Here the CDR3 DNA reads TGCAGCGTTGACCCCGGGAACACTGAAGCTTTCTTT. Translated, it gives CSVDPGNTEAFF.

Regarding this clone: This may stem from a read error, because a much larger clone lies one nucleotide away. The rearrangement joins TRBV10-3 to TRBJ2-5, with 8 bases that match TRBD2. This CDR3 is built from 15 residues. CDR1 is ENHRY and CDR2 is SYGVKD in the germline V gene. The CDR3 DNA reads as TGTGTCATCAGTGGAGCGGGAGATGCCCTTGGGACCCAGTACTTC. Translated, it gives CVISGAGDALGTQYF.

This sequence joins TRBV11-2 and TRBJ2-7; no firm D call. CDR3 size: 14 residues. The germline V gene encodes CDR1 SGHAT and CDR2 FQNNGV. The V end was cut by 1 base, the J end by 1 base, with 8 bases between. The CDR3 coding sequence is TGTGCCAGCAGCTTAGTAGCCGCTTCCTACGAGCAGTACTTC. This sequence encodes CASSLVAASYEQYF.

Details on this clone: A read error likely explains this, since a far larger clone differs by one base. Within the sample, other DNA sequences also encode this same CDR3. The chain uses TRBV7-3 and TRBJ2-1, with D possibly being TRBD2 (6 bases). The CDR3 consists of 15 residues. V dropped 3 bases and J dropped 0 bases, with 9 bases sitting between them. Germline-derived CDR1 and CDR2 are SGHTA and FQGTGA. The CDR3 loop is CASSFSGSSYNEQFF. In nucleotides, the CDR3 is TGTGCCAGCAGCTTTAGCGGAAGCTCCTACAATGAGCAGTTCTTC.

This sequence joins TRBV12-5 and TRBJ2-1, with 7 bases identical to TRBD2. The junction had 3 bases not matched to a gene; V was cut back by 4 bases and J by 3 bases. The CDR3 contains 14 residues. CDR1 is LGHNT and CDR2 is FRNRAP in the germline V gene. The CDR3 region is CASGSGGNYNEQFF. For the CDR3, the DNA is TGTGCTAGTGGTTCGGGAGGAAACTACAATGAGCAGTTCTTC.

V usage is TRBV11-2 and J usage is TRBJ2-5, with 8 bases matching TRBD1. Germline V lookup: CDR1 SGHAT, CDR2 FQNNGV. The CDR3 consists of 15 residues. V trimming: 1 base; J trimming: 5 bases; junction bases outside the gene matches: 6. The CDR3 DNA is TGTGCCAGCAGCTTAGGTGCAGGGGGCAAGGAGACCCAGTACTTC. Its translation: CASSLGAGGKETQYF.

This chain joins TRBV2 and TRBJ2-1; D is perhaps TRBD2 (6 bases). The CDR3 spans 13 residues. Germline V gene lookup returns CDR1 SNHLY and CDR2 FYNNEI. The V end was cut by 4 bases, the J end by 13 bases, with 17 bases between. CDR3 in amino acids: CASSVGTRGIQFF. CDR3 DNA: TGTGCCAGCAGTGTCGGGACCCGGGGGATTCAGTTCTTC.

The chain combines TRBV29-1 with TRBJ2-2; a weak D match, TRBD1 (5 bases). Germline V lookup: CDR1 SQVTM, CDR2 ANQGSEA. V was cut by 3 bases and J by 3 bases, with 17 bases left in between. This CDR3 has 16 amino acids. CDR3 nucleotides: TGCAGCGTTGATGATTTGACCAAACAGGACACCGGGGAGCTGTTTTTT. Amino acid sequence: CSVDDLTKQDTGELFF.